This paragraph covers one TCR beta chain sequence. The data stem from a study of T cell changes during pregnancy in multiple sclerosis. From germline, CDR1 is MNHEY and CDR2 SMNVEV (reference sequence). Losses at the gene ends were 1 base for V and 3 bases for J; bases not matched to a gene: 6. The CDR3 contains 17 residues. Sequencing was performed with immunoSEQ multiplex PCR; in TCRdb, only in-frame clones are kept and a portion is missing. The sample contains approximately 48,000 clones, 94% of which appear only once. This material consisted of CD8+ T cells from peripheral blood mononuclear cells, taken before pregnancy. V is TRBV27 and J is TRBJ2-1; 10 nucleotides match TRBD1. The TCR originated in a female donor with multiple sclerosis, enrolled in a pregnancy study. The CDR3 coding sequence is TGTGCCAGCAGTTTATTAGGGACAGGGGAATACTACAATGAGCAGTTCTTC. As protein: CASSLLGTGEYYNEQFF.